Listed here is a single TCR beta chain. This clonotype has just a few counts. What antigen it recognizes has not been identified. Nothing much larger sits one base from this clone, and base qualities are not available. This entry belongs to a study of blood T cells in healthy people across ages (dated by TCRdb to between 2014 and 2016). Notes on the research overall: Template switching captured roughly one uniquely barcoded TCR beta cDNA molecule per two T cells in model experiments. Using deep sequencing normalized with unique cDNA molecular identifiers, the study measured how TCR beta repertoire diversity changes with age. The donors were split into four age groups: young (average 16 years), middle-aged (39), aged (more than 60) and long-lived (more than 80). Using the same blood draw, the study looked at two additional independent replicas of 1 million unique cDNA reads for two donors, one aged 18 to 30 and the other aged 80 or older.

The protocol used for the library was 5' RACE. The data were produced on an Illumina HiSeq 2500. The second PCR ran for roughly 7 to 12 cycles and used a J-beta primer mix along with a sample-barcoded 5' primer. A unique molecular identifier was introduced onto each TCR beta cDNA molecule by a template-switch 5' adaptor carrying 12 random nucleotides. Each sample yielded at least 2.5 million CDR3-containing paired-end reads. First-strand cDNA synthesis was performed from all RNA using the Mint cDNA synthesis kit, with priming by a TRBC-specific oligonucleotide. All cDNA was treated with uracil-DNA glycosylase and then went through a first 18-cycle PCR with the universal primers M1SS and BC2_uni_R. Turning to the authors' computational methods: Normalization of each sample was performed by random selection of 1 million high-quality reads, each carrying a distinct molecular identifier. Instead of being binned into consensus sequences, reads that shared molecular identifiers were thrown out. CDR3 identification, clonotype clustering and error correction used MiTCR with a Q25 quality threshold and the strictest error-elimination algorithm. A nonparametric unseen species model with Euler transformation was used to estimate a lower bound on total TCR beta diversity. Starting from the raw public reads, TCRdb applied fastp trimming at Q25, assembled clones with MiXCR and retained in-frame beta chains. Merged by CDR3 protein, the rows form single entries marked with the most common genes and DNA. For this entry, the V and J calls and clone size follow TCRdb and not the study's own pipeline. Within this sample are a few hundred thousand distinct CDR3 sequences, with roughly a quarter of them counted one time only. The ten largest clones add up to approximately 3.6% of the sample.

The roughly 39 donors, aged about 6 to 95 years, were systemically healthy Caucasian individuals from Russia. Each donor gave approximately 9.3 milliliters of peripheral blood, collected into EDTA-treated Vacutainer tubes. PBMCs were isolated by Ficoll-Paque density-gradient centrifugation, with at least 6 million obtained per sample. Total RNA was extracted from PBMCs with Trizol reagent, with at least 6 micrograms obtained per sample. The percentages of naive CD45RAhigh/CD27high T cells were determined by flow cytometry on a PBMC aliquot from every donor. The full study reports these points: The CMV infection status of donors was not known, potentially confounding age-related changes in expanded clonotypes. Conclusive comparison of naive and antigen-experienced compartments was prevented by the profiling of bulk unsorted PBMCs. As age increased, observed TCR beta diversity per million T cells dropped in a roughly linear way, and a significant reduction was already evident by age around 41. The long-lived group showed more naive CD4+ T cells, fewer expanded clones and increased TCR diversity than the aged group, suggesting age selection. Total diversity estimates from one million sequenced T cells were considered lower bounds and underestimates. Observed TCR beta diversity correlated strongly with the percentage of naive T cells measured by flow cytometry.

This sample also belongs to another study, concerning T cells of mothers and their children. The second paper further reports: Nine systemically healthy Caucasian individuals served as donors, namely three mothers together with their six children. cDNA synthesis consumed the entire amount of extracted RNA, loaded at around 1.5 ug RNA in each 15 ul reaction. In the second PCR, sample barcodes and 2-4 random nucleotides were introduced via the M1S primer. Over 9.5 million TCR beta CDR3 reads were obtained for each mother, and approximately 2.9 million reads were obtained for each child. In both related and unrelated pairs, thymic selection shapes the output of TCR recombination in a similar way, with inherited differences having only a minor effect. Normalized repertoire overlap in related mother-child pairs was always slightly higher than in unrelated mother-child pairs, but the difference was never significant. No persistent microchimeric T cell clones were found, with a detection sensitivity of approximately 94 clones per million clonotypes. To look for features that set related mother-child pairs apart from unrelated individuals, the researchers ran deep NGS to compare the TCR beta repertoires of mothers and children. The mean age was approximately 41 +/- 4 years for the mothers and approximately 11 +/- 4 years for the children. After adapter ligation was performed with NEBNext reagents, the libraries were sequenced on an Illumina HiSeq 2000 with 100+100 nt paired-end reads. To prevent cross-contamination, the mother and child libraries were prepared a month apart and were sequenced in separate runs. For each donor, between about 450,000 and 2,300,000 distinct TCR beta clonotypes were identified. Naive TCR beta clonotypes were estimated from low-frequency clonotypes matched to each donor's FACS-determined naive share, without sorting.

The sample consisted of blood. The sequence was obtained from a boy aged 2 to 9 in good health.

The CDR3: CATSDPTSGGAFYF. The nucleotides read TGTGCCACCAGTGACCCGACTAGCGGGGGGGCCTTCTACTTC. This chain joins TRBV24-1 to TRBJ2-4, and 14 junctional nucleotides match TRBD2. For CDR1 and CDR2, the germline V gene lists KGHDR and SFDVKD. CDR3 length: 14 amino acids, cysteine to phenylalanine. Of the read, only the CDR3 DNA is kept; its 42 bases are in frame from base 1. Compared with germline, V lacks 4 bases and J lacks 16 bases; bases without a gene match: 8.